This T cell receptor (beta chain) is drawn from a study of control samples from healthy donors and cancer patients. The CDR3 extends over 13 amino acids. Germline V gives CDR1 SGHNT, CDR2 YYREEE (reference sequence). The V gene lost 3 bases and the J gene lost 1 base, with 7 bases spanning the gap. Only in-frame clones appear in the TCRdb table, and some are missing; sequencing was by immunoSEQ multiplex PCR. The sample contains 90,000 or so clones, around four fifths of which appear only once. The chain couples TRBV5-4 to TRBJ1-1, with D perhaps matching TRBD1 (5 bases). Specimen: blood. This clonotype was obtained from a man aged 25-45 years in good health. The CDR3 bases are TGTGCCAGCAGCTGGGGGGGGAACACTGAAGCTTTCTTT. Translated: CASSWGGNTEAFF.